The 29 T cell receptor beta chains given below trace back to one sample, sequenced in a study of blood T cell repertoires in COVID-19. The method was immunoSEQ multiplex PCR; TCRdb's version includes in-frame clones alone and lacks a portion of them. Among 150,000 or so clones, 75% to 80% were seen once, and the ten largest hold around 3%. The specimen was PBMCs or T cells enriched from blood (not recorded which). These receptors came from a woman aged 50 to 60 who had recovered from COVID-19.

The chain links TRBV3-1 (or the pseudogene TRBV3-2) to TRBJ2-5; 8 nucleotides agree with TRBD2. CDR1 LGHDT and CDR2 YNNKEL come from the germline V gene (reference sequence). Trimming took 4 bases from V and 5 from J; bases not matched to a gene: 9. The CDR3 consists of 15 residues. The CDR3 reads CASSRGTRGVETQYF. The CDR3 coding sequence is TGTGCCAGCAGCCGCGGGACTAGAGGGGTGGAGACCCAGTACTTC.

This rearrangement joins TRBV12-5 to TRBJ2-3, with TRBD2 matching 12 bases. The CDR3 covers 16 residues. The V gene's germline CDR1 is LGHNT and CDR2 FRNRAP. The J segment lost 4 bases and the V segment lost 6 bases, leaving 8 bases of the junction unmatched. Here the CDR3 DNA reads TGTGCTAGTGGCCAGGGACTAGCGGGTGGAGCAGATACGCAGTATTTT. The encoded protein is CASGQGLAGGADTQYF.

This chain's CDR3 is CASSRIRDRDLNTEAFF. In DNA, the CDR3 is TGTGCCAGTAGTAGAATCCGGGACAGGGACTTAAACACTGAAGCTTTCTTT. The V call is TRBV19, the J call TRBJ1-1; 9 nucleotides agree with TRBD1. Losses at the gene ends were 4 bases for V and 2 bases for J; bases not matched to a gene: 11. This CDR3 has 17 residues. The germline CDR1 and CDR2 sequences are LNHDA and SQIVND (reference sequence).

The V gene is TRBV18, the J gene TRBJ1-6, with TRBD1 as a possible D gene (5 bases). The CDR3 runs to 15 residues. From germline, CDR1 is KGHSH and CDR2 LQKENI. Trimming removed 3 bases at V and 6 bases at J, with 12 bases between. The CDR3 protein is CASSPQGALNSPLHF. In DNA form, the CDR3 reads TGTGCCAGCTCACCCCAGGGTGCGCTTAATTCACCCCTCCACTTT.

This clone was detected only once. V usage is TRBV18 and J usage is TRBJ2-3; perhaps TRBD1 as D (5 bases). CDR1 KGHSH and CDR2 LQKENI come from the germline V gene. V was trimmed by 5 bases and J by 5 bases, leaving 20 bases between them. This CDR3 is 16 amino acids long. The CDR3: CASSIAERRALDTQYF. The CDR3 region has the DNA TGTGCCAGCTCAATTGCAGAACGCAGGGCCTTAGATACGCAGTATTTT.

This clone is a singleton in its sample. The genes are TRBV11-3 and TRBJ2-1, with a weak D call TRBD1 (8 bases). The germline V and J ends were trimmed by 1 base and 2 bases, with 12 bases remaining between them. This CDR3 region has 16 residues. Germline CDR1 SGHNT, CDR2 YENEEA. CDR3 residues: CASSLGGGQAYNEQFF. The CDR3 DNA is TGTGCCAGCAGCTTAGGGGGGGGACAGGCCTACAATGAGCAGTTCTTC.

This chain joins TRBV19 and TRBJ1-2; 9 bases map to TRBD1. CDR1 is LNHDA and CDR2 is SQIVND in the germline V gene (reference sequence). The CDR3 loop spans 15 amino acids. With 4 bases clipped from V and 8 bases from J, the junction kept 11 bases outside the gene matches. CDR3 amino acids: CASSRSGTGNQGYTF. Here the CDR3 DNA reads TGTGCCAGTAGTAGGTCCGGGACAGGGAATCAAGGCTACACCTTC.

The chain has TRBV11-3 and TRBJ2-1; D is ambiguous. Germline loops: CDR1 SGHNT, CDR2 YENEEA. The CDR3 is 13 amino acids. Deletions cut 2 bases from V and 10 bases from J, with 12 bases between. The CDR3 bases are TGTGCCAGCAGCTTAAGGATTGAGACAGAGCAGTTCTTC. As protein: CASSLRIETEQFF.

This chain links TRBV18 with TRBJ2-7, with D unclear. V lost 0 bases and J 4 bases, leaving 16 bases between the germline ends. The CDR3 length is 16 residues. Germline V gives CDR1 KGHSH, CDR2 LQKENI. CDR3 DNA sequence: TGTGCCAGCTCACCACCGAAGTCCCTAGTTCCTTACGAGCAGTACTTC. Translation: CASSPPKSLVPYEQYF.

This chain links TRBV2 with TRBJ2-1, with D possibly matching TRBD2 (7 bases). CDR3 size: 17 residues. V shed 0 bases and J shed 9 bases, with 21 bases lying between them. The V gene's germline CDR1 is SNHLY and CDR2 FYNNEI. As DNA, the CDR3 is TGTGCCAGCAGTGAAGCGCTTGGAACGGGGGGCCGGTTTGAGCAGTTCTTC. Protein: CASSEALGTGGRFEQFF.

The V and J genes are TRBV18 and TRBJ2-5; 7 bases map to TRBD2. Germline-derived CDR1 and CDR2 are KGHSH and LQKENI. CDR3 length: 16 residues. J lost 6 bases, V lost 2 bases, and 12 bases had no gene match. The CDR3 reads CASSPVTAGPMQTQYF. CDR3 nucleotides: TGTGCCAGCTCACCAGTGACAGCGGGGCCAATGCAGACCCAGTACTTC.

The chain links TRBV28 to TRBJ1-1, with TRBD1 as a possible D gene (5 bases). Germline CDR1 MDHEN, CDR2 SYDVKM. V was trimmed by 10 bases and J by 3 bases, leaving 15 bases between them. The CDR3 totals 13 residues. The CDR3 reads CATVRGGDTEAFF. DNA of the CDR3: TGTGCCACCGTCCGGGGGGGGGACACTGAAGCTTTCTTT.

This clone has a handful of counts. The chain uses TRBV9 and TRBJ2-1; D not certain. CDR1 is SGDLS, CDR2 YYNGEE, per germline. The CDR3 is 16 residues long. V was clipped by 0 bases and J by 6 bases, with 16 bases between them. Written as DNA, the CDR3 is TGTGCCAGCAGCGTAGATGTTTCGGCTGGGCCCAATGAGCAGTTCTTC. Residues: CASSVDVSAGPNEQFF.

As DNA, the CDR3 is TGTGCCAGCAGCCCCGGGGGGGGCCCCAATCAGCCCCAGCATTTT. Encoded protein: CASSPGGGPNQPQHF. The chain recombines TRBV27 with TRBJ1-5; TRBD1 is a possible D gene (6 bases). The CDR3 is 15 residues long. Germline-derived CDR1 and CDR2 are MNHEY and SMNVEV (reference sequence). V was cut by 6 bases and J by 3 bases, with 15 bases left in between.

This chain connects TRBV7-2 to TRBJ2-6; D gene ambiguous. The V end was cut by 5 bases, the J end by 0 bases, with 8 bases between. Germline V gene data show CDR1 as SGHTA and CDR2 as FQGNSA. The CDR3 is 15 residues long. This CDR3 is CASSAVGSGANVLTF. CDR3 nucleotide sequence: TGTGCCAGCAGCGCGGTGGGCTCTGGGGCCAACGTCCTGACTTTC.

This sequence joins TRBV2 and TRBJ1-1; 7 bases are a match to TRBD1. The germline V gene encodes CDR1 SNHLY and CDR2 FYNNEI. Trimming removed 6 bases from V and 2 bases from J; junction bases left unmatched: 6. The CDR3 sequence is 14 residues long. The CDR3 here is CASSLRQGNTEAFF. CDR3 bases: TGTGCCAGCAGCCTCAGACAGGGCAACACTGAAGCTTTCTTT.

This clone came up once. The chain combines TRBV4-1 with TRBJ2-5; 9 bases match TRBD1. This CDR3 has 16 residues. Germline assignment: CDR1 MGHRA and CDR2 YSYEKL. V lost 4 bases and J lost 5; bases outside the gene matches: 11. CDR3 in DNA: TGCGCCAGCAGCCCATCCCTGACAGGGGGTTATGAGACCCAGTACTTC. Its translation: CASSPSLTGGYETQYF.

The chain couples TRBV5-4 to TRBJ2-5; 8 bases map to TRBD2. The CDR3 is 15 amino acids. The germline gives CDR1 SGHNT, CDR2 YYREEE (reference sequence). Trimming at V came to 0 bases and at J to 1 base, leaving 2 bases not matched to a gene. In DNA, the CDR3 is TGTGCCAGCAGCTTGGGAAGCGGGAGCCAAGAGACCCAGTACTTC. Protein sequence: CASSLGSGSQETQYF.

The chain is built from TRBV4-1 and TRBJ1-1; TRBD1 matches at 7 bases. V was clipped by 0 bases and J by 0 bases; unmatched bases: 1. The CDR3 spans 15 residues. Germline lookup yields CDR1 MGHRA and CDR2 YSYEKL. The CDR3 DNA sequence: TGCGCCAGCAGCCAAGAGGACAGGATGAACACTGAAGCTTTCTTT. This translates into CASSQEDRMNTEAFF.

This clone has a count of ten or more. The genes are TRBV9 and TRBJ2-7, with a tentative D call TRBD2 (7 bases). Germline V gene lookup returns CDR1 SGDLS and CDR2 YYNGEE. Between the trimmed V and J ends, which lost 4 bases and 4 bases, there was a span of 15 bases. The CDR3 is 14 amino acids. The chain's CDR3 is CASSTEGGRYEQYF. As DNA, the CDR3 is TGTGCCAGCAGCACGGAGGGGGGGCGGTACGAGCAGTACTTC.

V gene TRBV27 combines with J gene TRBJ2-5, with TRBD2 as a possible D gene (7 bases). Germline V CDR1 and CDR2: MNHEY, SMNVEV (reference sequence). Trimming shortened V by 7 bases and J by 7 bases, and 13 bases separated the two germline ends. The CDR3 covers 12 residues. The CDR3 spells CASIGGGGTQYF. The CDR3 nucleotides read TGTGCCAGCATAGGGGGGGGTGGGACCCAGTACTTC.

V usage is TRBV18 and J usage is TRBJ1-3; 7 positions agree with TRBD1. V trimming: 1 base; J trimming: 4 bases; junction bases outside the gene matches: 4. The CDR3 sequence is 15 residues long. Germline V gives CDR1 KGHSH, CDR2 LQKENI. The CDR3 DNA reads as TGTGCCAGCTCACCACAGGGGGCGAAAGGAAACACCATATATTTT. Its translation: CASSPQGAKGNTIYF.

The V gene is TRBV10-3, the J gene TRBJ2-2; tentatively, D is TRBD2 (6 bases). Trimming took 10 bases from V and 6 from J, leaving 18 bases between them. Germline V gene lookup returns CDR1 ENHRY and CDR2 SYGVKD. The CDR3 sequence is 14 residues long. CDR3 loop: CATRDSRRSGELFF. DNA of the CDR3: TGTGCCACCCGGGACTCCAGGAGGTCCGGGGAGCTGTTTTTT.

The chain recombines TRBV2 with TRBJ2-3, with a possible D match to TRBD2 (5 bases). Germline-derived CDR1 and CDR2 are SNHLY and FYNNEI. The V gene lost 3 bases and the J gene lost 5 bases, with 18 bases spanning the gap. The CDR3 is made up of 16 amino acids. CDR3 nucleotide sequence: TGTGCCAGCAGTGACGGAGCCTCGGGGAACAGAGATACGCAGTATTTT. It is translated as CASSDGASGNRDTQYF.

The CDR3 DNA reads TGCGCCAGCAGCTGGACTAGCGACTACAATGAGCAGTTCTTC. This sequence encodes CASSWTSDYNEQFF. The rearrangement uses TRBV5-1 and TRBJ2-1; TRBD2 agrees at 9 bases. CDR1 and CDR2 (germline): SGHRS, YFSETQ. V was pared by 3 bases and J by 3 bases, with 1 base of the junction left unmatched. The CDR3 is made up of 14 amino acids.

The chain joins TRBV28 to TRBJ2-1, with D perhaps matching TRBD2 (6 bases). CDR3 size: 13 residues. The germline gives CDR1 MDHEN, CDR2 SYDVKM. Trimming left V 3 bases short and J 8 bases short, with 11 bases between. In DNA, the CDR3 is TGTGCCAGCAGTTTTTTACTAGCTGATGAGCAGTTCTTC. Its protein is CASSFLLADEQFF. Full variable domain (rest looked up from reference TRBV28 and TRBJ2-1): DVKVTQSSRYLVKRTGEKVFLECVQDMDHENMFWYRQDPGLGLRLIYFSYDVKMKEKGDIPEGYSVSREKKERFSLILESASTNQTSMYLCASSFLLADEQFFGPGTRLTVL.

The rearrangement links TRBV6-5 to TRBJ2-1, with TRBD2 identical over 12 bases. This CDR3 is 15 amino acids long. Losses at the gene ends were 5 bases for V and 8 bases for J; bases not matched to a gene: 7. Germline values: CDR1 MNHEY, CDR2 SVGAGI. The CDR3 nucleotides read TGTGCCAGCAGTACCCTAGCGGGGGGGCCCCATGAGCAGTTCTTC. Protein: CASSTLAGGPHEQFF.

V gene TRBV7-9 combines with J gene TRBJ1-5; D is unresolved. Germline V gene sequence: CDR1 SEHNR, CDR2 FQNEAQ (reference sequence). This CDR3 contains 14 residues. Trimming shortened V by 4 bases and J by 3 bases, and 10 bases separated the two germline ends. CDR3 loop: CASSSSPVNQPQHF. CDR3 nucleotides: TGTGCCAGCAGCTCCTCCCCGGTCAATCAGCCCCAGCATTTT.

The genes are TRBV5-5 and TRBJ1-5; D remains unclear. The CDR3 spans 16 residues. Germline values: CDR1 SGHKS, CDR2 YYEKEE (reference sequence). Trimming removed 4 bases from V and 2 bases from J, with 16 bases in between. CDR3 DNA: TGTGCCAGCAGCCAAAGAACCGCGGCGGGCAATCAGCCCCAGCATTTT. This sequence encodes CASSQRTAAGNQPQHF.